The clone carrying this T cell receptor (beta chain) was seen just once. This record comes from a study of Graves' ophthalmopathy and Graves' hyperthyroidism. Beta-chain TCR CDR3 regions were amplified from RNA transcripts. Scientists carried out first-round RT-PCR using HTBI primers and then a second-round multiplex PCR. TCRdb redid the calling of the multiplex PCR reads with MiXCR, one entry per CDR3 protein. The repertoire has 740,000 or so distinct CDR3 sequences, 40% of them found once; the top ten carry less than 55%. The sequence derives from an adult man with Graves' ophthalmopathy. Input material: peripheral blood.

CDR3 region: CASSPRTRGDEQFF. The CDR3 coding sequence is TGTGCCAGCAGCCCCAGGACTAGAGGCGATGAGCAGTTCTTC. The chain uses TRBV7-9 and TRBJ2-1, with 7 bases lining up with TRBD2. Germline CDR1 and CDR2: SEHNR and FQNEAQ (reference sequence). CDR3 size: 14 residues. The trim removed 5 bases at V and 8 bases at J, leaving 9 bases unmatched.